A single sample gave rise to the 26 T cell receptor beta chains below, sequenced in a study of shared clonotypes between healthy human individuals. Sequencing was performed with immunoSEQ multiplex PCR; in TCRdb, only in-frame clones are kept and a portion is missing. The data hold some 320,000 clones, with roughly 91% observed a single time. Sequencing was carried out using memory CD8+ T cells sorted from blood. Documented subset: CD45RO+ cells pooled with CCR7-negative TemRA cells. The receptor source for this set is a young man in good health.

The DNA of the CDR3 is TGTGCCAGCAGCTTAAGGGAAAACGAGCAGTACTTC. The encoded protein is CASSLRENEQYF. The rearrangement links TRBV13 to TRBJ2-7, with unresolved D. The V end lost 2 bases, the J end lost 5 bases, and 7 bases lay between the germline ends. Germline lookup yields CDR1 PRHDT and CDR2 FYEKMQ (reference sequence). This CDR3 has 12 residues.

For this clone: Other DNA sequences in the same sample also yield this CDR3. V is TRBV6-5 and J is TRBJ2-3; the match to TRBD1 covers 7 bases. Trimming removed 2 bases from V and 1 base from J; junction bases left unmatched: 0. The CDR3 contains 14 residues. CDR1 is MNHEY and CDR2 is SVGAGI in the germline V gene. The CDR3 DNA follows: TGTGCCAGCAGTTACGGACAGGGCACAGATACGCAGTATTTT. It yields the protein CASSYGQGTDTQYF.

This clone was seen a single time. V and J are TRBV7-9 and TRBJ2-7; 9 bases are shared with TRBD1. The CDR3 has 14 residues. Germline V CDR1 and CDR2: SEHNR, FQNEAQ (reference sequence). J was trimmed by 5 bases and V by 2 bases; bases with no gene match: 4. CDR3 protein: CASSLRDRDDEQYF. Here the CDR3 DNA reads TGTGCCAGCAGCTTAAGGGACAGGGACGACGAGCAGTACTTC. The entire variable domain, with the rest obtained from reference TRBV7-9 and TRBJ2-7, is as follows: DTGVSQNPRHKITKRGQNVTFRCDPISEHNRLYWYRQTLGQGPEFLTYFQNEAQLEKSRLLSDRFSAERPKGSFSTLEIQRTEQGDSAMYLCASSLRDRDDEQYFGPGTRLTVT.

V and J are TRBV4-1 and TRBJ1-2; 7 bases align to TRBD1. V was pared by 5 bases and J by 2 bases, with 8 bases of the junction left unmatched. CDR1 is MGHRA and CDR2 is YSYEKL in the germline V gene. This CDR3 has 15 amino acids. The CDR3: CASSKTGTVNYGYTF. In nucleotides, the CDR3 is TGCGCCAGCAGCAAGACAGGGACCGTCAACTATGGCTACACCTTC.

The chain joins TRBV9 to TRBJ1-1, with D hard to call. The length of the CDR3 is 13 residues. From germline, CDR1 is SGDLS and CDR2 YYNGEE. V lost 4 bases and J 4 bases, leaving 11 bases between the germline ends. The CDR3, as DNA: TGTGCCAGCAGCATAGGACCGAGCACTGAAGCTTTCTTT. It is translated as CASSIGPSTEAFF.

This sequence joins TRBV5-6 and TRBJ2-7; D is ambiguous. This CDR3 spans 13 amino acids. The V end was cut by 0 bases, the J end by 3 bases, with 7 bases between. Germline V CDR1 and CDR2: SGHDT, YYEEEE. The CDR3 bases are TGTGCCAGCAGCTTGGATGCGGACTACGAGCAGTACTTC. Amino acids: CASSLDADYEQYF.

The rearrangement links TRBV11-1 to TRBJ1-1; 12 bases are shared with TRBD1. V gave up 5 bases and J gave up 7 bases; unmatched junction bases: 5. The CDR3 covers 14 residues. CDR1 is SGHAT, CDR2 FQDESV, per germline (reference sequence). DNA for the CDR3: TGTGCCAGCAGCCTGGGACAGGGGGCTTTTGAAGCTTTCTTT. It codes for CASSLGQGAFEAFF.

This clone was observed once. This chain joins TRBV6-5 and TRBJ2-7; D might be TRBD2 (6 bases). V lost 7 bases, J lost 3 bases, and 19 bases lay in between. Per the germline V gene, CDR1 is MNHEY and CDR2 is SVGAGI. The CDR3 sequence is 15 residues long. The CDR3 sequence is CASTPPEGRHYEQYF. CDR3 DNA: TGTGCCAGCACTCCCCCGGAGGGTAGGCACTACGAGCAGTACTTC.

Only one count was recorded for this clone. Other DNA sequences of this sample code for an identical CDR3. The J gene is TRBJ2-1, the V gene TRBV5-6; D is uncertain. V was cut by 0 bases and J by 1 base, with 2 bases left in between. Germline V gene data show CDR1 as SGHDT and CDR2 as YYEEEE. The CDR3 runs 13 residues. The CDR3 is CASSLGSYNEQFF. The CDR3 DNA follows: TGTGCCAGCAGCTTGGGTTCCTACAATGAGCAGTTCTTC.

This clone appeared many times. This CDR3 is CASSSLDTARYYGYTF. The CDR3 nucleotides read TGTGCCAGCAGCTCGCTTGACACTGCTCGATACTATGGCTACACCTTC. The chain joins TRBV7-9 to TRBJ1-2; the D is unclear. CDR1 and CDR2 from the germline V gene are SEHNR and FQNEAQ (reference sequence). The CDR3 loop spans 16 amino acids. V was shortened by 4 bases and J by 3 bases, with 18 bases between the two germline ends.

The table lists this clone with a few counts. This chain joins TRBV5-4 and TRBJ2-7, with 12 bases matching TRBD2. The CDR3 is made up of 15 amino acids. The germline gives CDR1 SGHNT, CDR2 YYREEE (reference sequence). J was trimmed by 3 bases and V by 3 bases; bases with no gene match: 4. The CDR3: CASSSRTSGDYEQYF. The CDR3 DNA reads TGTGCCAGCAGCTCAAGGACTAGCGGGGACTACGAGCAGTACTTC.

This chain connects TRBV4-2 to TRBJ2-7, with TRBD2 matching over 10 bases. With 0 bases clipped from V and 6 bases from J, the junction kept 14 bases outside the gene matches. Germline CDR1 LGHNA, CDR2 YNFKEQ. The CDR3 spans 18 residues. CDR3 loop: CASSQEASGGPLFAEQYF. CDR3 coding DNA: TGTGCCAGCAGCCAAGAAGCTAGCGGGGGCCCCCTGTTCGCCGAGCAGTACTTC.

The genes are TRBV28 and TRBJ2-3; no clear D gene. Germline V gene sequence: CDR1 MDHEN, CDR2 SYDVKM. Between the trimmed V and J ends, which lost 2 bases and 2 bases, there was a span of 8 bases. This CDR3 is 14 amino acids long. Here the CDR3 reads CASSLGSYTDTQYF. The CDR3 DNA is TGTGCCAGCAGTTTAGGCAGTTACACAGATACGCAGTATTTT.

This chain links TRBV7-9 with TRBJ2-7, with D perhaps TRBD1 or TRBD2 (5 bases each). CDR3 length: 16 residues. Between the trimmed V and J ends, which lost 4 bases and 2 bases, there was a span of 18 bases. CDR1 and CDR2 (germline): SEHNR, FQNEAQ (reference sequence). CDR3 sequence: CASSSSSGAPAYEQYF. CDR3 sequence (DNA): TGTGCCAGCAGCTCATCGTCCGGGGCGCCTGCCTACGAGCAGTACTTC.

V is TRBV4-1 and J is TRBJ1-2; 7 positions match TRBD1. Germline trimming cut 6 bases from V and 0 bases from J; bases unmatched to any gene: 7. Germline V gene data show CDR1 as MGHRA and CDR2 as YSYEKL. The CDR3 loop spans 15 amino acids. CDR3: CASRPLDRPNYGYTF. CDR3 bases: TGCGCCAGCAGGCCACTGGACAGGCCTAACTATGGCTACACCTTC.

This clone was seen just once. The chain couples TRBV27 to TRBJ2-5; TRBD2 agrees at 8 bases. The CDR3 totals 14 residues. In germline, CDR1 is MNHEY, CDR2 SMNVEV (reference sequence). With 2 bases clipped from V and 4 bases from J, the junction kept 3 bases outside the gene matches. CDR3: CASSLGAGGETQYF. The CDR3 DNA sequence: TGTGCCAGCAGTTTAGGGGCGGGAGGAGAGACCCAGTACTTC.

This clone was observed at least ten times. This rearrangement joins TRBV7-9 to TRBJ2-1; weak D call: TRBD2 (7 bases). The V end lost 5 bases, the J end lost 7 bases, and 15 bases lay between the germline ends. Germline CDR1 SEHNR, CDR2 FQNEAQ (reference sequence). The CDR3 is 14 amino acids. CDR3 DNA sequence: TGTGCCAGCAGCCAACAGGGAGGGGAGAATGAGCAGTTCTTC. Encoded protein: CASSQQGGENEQFF.

This chain uses TRBV10-3 with TRBJ1-4; no definite D call. Germline V gene lookup returns CDR1 ENHRY and CDR2 SYGVKD. The V end lost 2 bases, the J end lost 8 bases, and 9 bases lay between the germline ends. This CDR3 is built from 13 residues. The chain's CDR3 is CAISEDLDEKLFF. The CDR3 coding sequence is TGTGCCATCAGTGAGGATCTAGACGAAAAACTGTTTTTT.

The rearrangement links TRBV9 to TRBJ1-1, with D unresolved. This CDR3 comprises 14 residues. Trimming removed 0 bases at V and 2 bases at J, with 8 bases between. CDR1 and CDR2 (germline): SGDLS, YYNGEE. Here the CDR3 DNA reads TGTGCCAGCAGCGTAGCTGGTTACAACACTGAAGCTTTCTTT. Protein sequence: CASSVAGYNTEAFF.

This clone was picked up a small number of times. The chain is built from TRBV7-9 and TRBJ2-7; D perhaps matches TRBD2 (6 bases). The V end was cut by 5 bases, the J end by 2 bases, with 13 bases between. This CDR3 is 14 amino acids long. Germline CDR1 and CDR2: SEHNR and FQNEAQ (reference sequence). The CDR3 DNA is TGTGCCAGCAGCCCCCGGGACTTGCCCTACGAGCAGTACTTC. Encoded protein: CASSPRDLPYEQYF.

CDR3 region: CASSQVAGDTEAFF. The CDR3 DNA follows: TGCGCCAGCAGCCAAGTGGCGGGGGACACTGAAGCTTTCTTT. The chain carries TRBV4-1 and TRBJ1-1; D is possibly TRBD1 (5 bases). The CDR3 contains 14 residues. V lost 1 base and J lost 3, with 9 bases in between. Germline-derived CDR1 and CDR2 are MGHRA and YSYEKL.

V is TRBV27 and J is TRBJ2-1, with 11 bases lining up with TRBD2. The CDR3 is made up of 16 amino acids. Looked up from germline, CDR1 is MNHEY and CDR2 is SMNVEV (reference sequence). V lost 6 bases to trimming and J lost 8 bases; unmatched junction nucleotides: 12. The CDR3, as DNA: TGTGCCAGCAGGGCTAGCGGGGGGTCATCGTACGATGAGCAGTTCTTC. Translated: CASRASGGSSYDEQFF.

This chain joins TRBV2 and TRBJ2-7; D possibly uses TRBD1 or TRBD2 (7 bases each). V shed 3 bases and J shed 9 bases, with 18 bases lying between them. Germline V gene data show CDR1 as SNHLY and CDR2 as FYNNEI. This CDR3 contains 14 residues. CDR3 loop: CASSDTGARESQYF. CDR3 DNA: TGTGCCAGCAGTGATACAGGGGCGCGGGAGTCGCAGTACTTC.

The rearrangement joins TRBV5-8 to TRBJ2-7, with 9 bases identical to TRBD1. V dropped 5 bases and J dropped 5; count of bases not matched to a gene: 17. This CDR3 has 17 amino acids. Germline CDR1 and CDR2: SGHTS and YDEGEE. DNA for the CDR3: TGTGCCAGCAGTGACGCAGGTCGGGACAGGGTATACGACGAGCAGTACTTC. Its protein product is CASSDAGRDRVYDEQYF.

The chain couples TRBV28 to TRBJ1-5; D is unclear. V gave up 2 bases and J gave up 2 bases, with 10 bases separating them. The germline V gene encodes CDR1 MDHEN and CDR2 SYDVKM. The CDR3 spans 15 residues. CDR3 coding DNA: TGTGCCAGCAGTTTAGAGGGCGATGGCAATCAGCCCCAGCATTTT. This codes for CASSLEGDGNQPQHF.

This chain connects TRBV27 to TRBJ1-1, with D possibly matching TRBD1 (5 bases). Germline CDR1 MNHEY, CDR2 SMNVEV (reference sequence). Deletions cut 3 bases from V and 1 base from J, with 12 bases between. CDR3 length: 15 residues. The CDR3 bases are TGTGCCAGCAGTTTTCGAGGGGTCAAGAACACTGAAGCTTTCTTT. Its translation is CASSFRGVKNTEAFF.